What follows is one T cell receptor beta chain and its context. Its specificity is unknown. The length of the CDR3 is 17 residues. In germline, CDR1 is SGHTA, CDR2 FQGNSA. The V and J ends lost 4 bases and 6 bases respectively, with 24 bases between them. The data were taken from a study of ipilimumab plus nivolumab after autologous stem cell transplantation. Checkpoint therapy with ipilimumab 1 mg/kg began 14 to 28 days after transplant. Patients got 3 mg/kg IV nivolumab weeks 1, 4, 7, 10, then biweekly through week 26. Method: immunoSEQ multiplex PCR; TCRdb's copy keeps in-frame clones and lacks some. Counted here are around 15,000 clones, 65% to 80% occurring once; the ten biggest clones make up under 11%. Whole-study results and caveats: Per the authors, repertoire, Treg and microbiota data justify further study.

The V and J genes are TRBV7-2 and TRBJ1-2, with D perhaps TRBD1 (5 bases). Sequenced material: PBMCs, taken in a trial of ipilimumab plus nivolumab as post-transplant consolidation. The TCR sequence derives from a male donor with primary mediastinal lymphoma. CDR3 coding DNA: TGTGCCAGCAGCTCTTTAGTCTTAGGGACCCCTCGCCATGGCTACACCTTC. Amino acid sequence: CASSSLVLGTPRHGYTF.